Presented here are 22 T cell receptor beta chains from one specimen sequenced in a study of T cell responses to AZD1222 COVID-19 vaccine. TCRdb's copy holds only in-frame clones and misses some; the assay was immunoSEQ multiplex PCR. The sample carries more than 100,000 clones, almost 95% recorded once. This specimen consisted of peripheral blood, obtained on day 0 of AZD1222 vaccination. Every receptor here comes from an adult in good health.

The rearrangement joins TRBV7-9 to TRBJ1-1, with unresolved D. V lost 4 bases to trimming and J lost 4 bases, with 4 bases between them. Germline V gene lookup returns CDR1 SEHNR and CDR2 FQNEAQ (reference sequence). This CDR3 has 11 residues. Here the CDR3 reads CASSSTTEAFF. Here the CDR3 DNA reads TGTGCCAGCAGCTCAACCACTGAAGCTTTCTTT.

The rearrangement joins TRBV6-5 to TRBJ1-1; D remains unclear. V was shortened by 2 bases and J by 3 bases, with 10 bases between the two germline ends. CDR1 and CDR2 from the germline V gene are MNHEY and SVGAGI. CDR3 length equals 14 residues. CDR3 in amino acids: CASSYVAGDTEAFF. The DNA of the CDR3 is TGTGCCAGCAGTTACGTGGCAGGCGACACTGAAGCTTTCTTT.

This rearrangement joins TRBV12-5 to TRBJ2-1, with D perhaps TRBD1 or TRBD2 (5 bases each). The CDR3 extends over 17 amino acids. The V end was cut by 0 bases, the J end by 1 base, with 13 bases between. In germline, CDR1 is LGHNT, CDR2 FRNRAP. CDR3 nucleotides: TGTGCTAGTGGTTTGGTCCTCGGGACGCCGTCCTACAATGAGCAGTTCTTC. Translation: CASGLVLGTPSYNEQFF.

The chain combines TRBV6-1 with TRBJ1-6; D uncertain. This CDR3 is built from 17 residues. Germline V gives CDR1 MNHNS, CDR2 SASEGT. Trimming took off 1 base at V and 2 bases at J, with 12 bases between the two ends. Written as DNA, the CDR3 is TGTGCCAGCAGTGAAGGACCCCTAGCCACCTATAATTCACCCCTCCACTTT. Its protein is CASSEGPLATYNSPLHF.

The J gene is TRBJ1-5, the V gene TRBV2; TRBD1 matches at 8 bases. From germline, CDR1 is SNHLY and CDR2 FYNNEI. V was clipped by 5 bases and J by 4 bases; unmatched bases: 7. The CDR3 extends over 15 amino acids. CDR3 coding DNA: TGTGCCAGCAGTTTAACAGGGGGAGTTAATCAGCCCCAGCATTTT. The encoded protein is CASSLTGGVNQPQHF.

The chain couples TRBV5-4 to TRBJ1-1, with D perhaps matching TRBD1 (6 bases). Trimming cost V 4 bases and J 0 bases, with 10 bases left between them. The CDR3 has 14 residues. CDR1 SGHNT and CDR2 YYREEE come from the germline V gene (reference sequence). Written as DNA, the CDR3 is TGTGCCAGCAGCCATGGACAGCTGAACACTGAAGCTTTCTTT. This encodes CASSHGQLNTEAFF.

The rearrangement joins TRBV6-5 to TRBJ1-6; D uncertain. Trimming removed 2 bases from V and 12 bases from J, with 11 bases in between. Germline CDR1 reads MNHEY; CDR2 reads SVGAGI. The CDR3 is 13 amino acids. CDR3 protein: CASSYEGLQPLHF. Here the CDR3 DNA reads TGTGCCAGCAGTTACGAGGGCCTCCAACCCCTCCACTTT.

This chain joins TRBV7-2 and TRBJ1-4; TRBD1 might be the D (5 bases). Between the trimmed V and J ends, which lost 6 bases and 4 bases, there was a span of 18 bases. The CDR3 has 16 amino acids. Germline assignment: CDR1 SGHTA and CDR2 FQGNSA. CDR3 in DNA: TGTGCCAGCAGGGGGGAAGAGGAGCTTAATAATGAAAAACTGTTTTTT. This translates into CASRGEEELNNEKLFF.

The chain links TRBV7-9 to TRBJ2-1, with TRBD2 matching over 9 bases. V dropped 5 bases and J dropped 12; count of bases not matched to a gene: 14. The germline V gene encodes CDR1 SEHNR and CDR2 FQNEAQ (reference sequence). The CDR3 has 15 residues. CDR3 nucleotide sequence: TGTGCCAGCAGCACCGGGGGGGCTAGCGGGGACCGGCAGTTCTTC. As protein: CASSTGGASGDRQFF.

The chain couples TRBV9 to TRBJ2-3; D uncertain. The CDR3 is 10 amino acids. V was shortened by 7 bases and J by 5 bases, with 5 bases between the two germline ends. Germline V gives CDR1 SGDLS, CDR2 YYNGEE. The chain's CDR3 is CASGRDTQYF. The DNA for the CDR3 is TGTGCCAGCGGGCGAGATACGCAGTATTTT.

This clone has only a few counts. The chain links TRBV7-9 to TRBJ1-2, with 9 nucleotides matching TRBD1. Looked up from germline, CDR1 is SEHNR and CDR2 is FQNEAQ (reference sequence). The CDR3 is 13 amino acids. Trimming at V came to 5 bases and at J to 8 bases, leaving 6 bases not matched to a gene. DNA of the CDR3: TGTGCCAGCAGCCCGGGACAGGGAGAGGGCTACACCTTC. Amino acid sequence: CASSPGQGEGYTF.

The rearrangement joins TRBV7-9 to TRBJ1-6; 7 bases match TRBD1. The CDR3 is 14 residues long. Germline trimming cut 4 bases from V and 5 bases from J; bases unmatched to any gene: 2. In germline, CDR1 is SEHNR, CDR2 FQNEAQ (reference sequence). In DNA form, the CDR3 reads TGTGCCAGCAGCTCGACAGGGAATAATTCACCCCTCCACTTT. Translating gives CASSSTGNNSPLHF.

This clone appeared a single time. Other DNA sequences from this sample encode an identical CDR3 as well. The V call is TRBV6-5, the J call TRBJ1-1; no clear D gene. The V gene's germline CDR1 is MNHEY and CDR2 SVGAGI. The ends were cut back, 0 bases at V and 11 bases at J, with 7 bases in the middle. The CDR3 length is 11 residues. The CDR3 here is CASSYSGEAFF. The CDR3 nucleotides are TGTGCCAGCAGTTACTCAGGAGAGGCTTTCTTT.

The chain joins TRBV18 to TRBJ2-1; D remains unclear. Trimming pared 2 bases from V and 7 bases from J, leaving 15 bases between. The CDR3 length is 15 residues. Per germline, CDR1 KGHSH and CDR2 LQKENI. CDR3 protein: CASSPKRGSLNEQFF. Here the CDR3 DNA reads TGTGCCAGCTCACCAAAGCGTGGTTCCTTGAATGAGCAGTTCTTC.

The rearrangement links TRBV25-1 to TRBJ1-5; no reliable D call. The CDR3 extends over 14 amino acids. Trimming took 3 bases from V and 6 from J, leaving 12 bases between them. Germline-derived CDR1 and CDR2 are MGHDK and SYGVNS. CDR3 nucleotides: TGTGCCAGCAGTGATAGTGGGCCGGGTCAGCCCCAGCATTTT. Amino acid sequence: CASSDSGPGQPQHF.

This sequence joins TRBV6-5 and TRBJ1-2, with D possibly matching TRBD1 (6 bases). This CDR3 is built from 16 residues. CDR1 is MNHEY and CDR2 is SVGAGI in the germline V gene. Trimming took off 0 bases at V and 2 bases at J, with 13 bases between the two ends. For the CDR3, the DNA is TGTGCCAGCAGTTACTCTTCGACAGGAGGCAACTATGGCTACACCTTC. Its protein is CASSYSSTGGNYGYTF.

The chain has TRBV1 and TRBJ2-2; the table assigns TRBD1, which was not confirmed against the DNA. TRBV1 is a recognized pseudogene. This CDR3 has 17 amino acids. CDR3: CTSSLGNPGQSDGELFF. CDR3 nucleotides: TGCACCAGCAGCCTAGGAAATCCGGGACAGAGCGACGGGGAGCTGTTTTTT.

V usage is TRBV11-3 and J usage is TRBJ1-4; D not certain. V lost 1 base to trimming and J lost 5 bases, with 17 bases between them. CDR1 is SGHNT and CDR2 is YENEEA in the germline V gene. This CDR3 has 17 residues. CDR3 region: CASSLGTMATGNEKLFF. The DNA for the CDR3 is TGTGCCAGCAGCTTAGGAACGATGGCTACGGGGAATGAAAAACTGTTTTTT.

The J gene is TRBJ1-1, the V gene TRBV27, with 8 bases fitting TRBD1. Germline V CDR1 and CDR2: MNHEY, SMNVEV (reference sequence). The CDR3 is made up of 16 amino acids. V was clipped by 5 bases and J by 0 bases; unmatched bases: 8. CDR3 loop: CASSADRGLMNTEAFF. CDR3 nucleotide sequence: TGTGCCAGCAGTGCTGACAGGGGACTTATGAACACTGAAGCTTTCTTT.

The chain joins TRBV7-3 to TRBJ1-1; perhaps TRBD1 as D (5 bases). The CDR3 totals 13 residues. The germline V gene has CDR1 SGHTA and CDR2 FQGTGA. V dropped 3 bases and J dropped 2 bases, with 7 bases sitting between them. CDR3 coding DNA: TGTGCCAGCAGCTTTCAGGGAAACACTGAAGCTTTCTTT. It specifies CASSFQGNTEAFF.

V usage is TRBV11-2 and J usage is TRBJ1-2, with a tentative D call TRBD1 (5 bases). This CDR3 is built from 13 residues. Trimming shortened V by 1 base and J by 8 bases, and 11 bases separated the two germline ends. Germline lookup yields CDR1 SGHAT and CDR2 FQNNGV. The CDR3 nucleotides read TGTGCCAGCAGCTTAGGTGGGGCGGGCGGCTACACCTTC. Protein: CASSLGGAGGYTF.

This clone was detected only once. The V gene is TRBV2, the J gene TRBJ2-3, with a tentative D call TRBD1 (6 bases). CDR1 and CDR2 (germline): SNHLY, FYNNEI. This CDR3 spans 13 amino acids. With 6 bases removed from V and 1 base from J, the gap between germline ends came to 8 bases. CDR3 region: CASRRTGTDTQYF. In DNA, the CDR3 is TGTGCCAGCAGGCGGACAGGCACAGATACGCAGTATTTT.